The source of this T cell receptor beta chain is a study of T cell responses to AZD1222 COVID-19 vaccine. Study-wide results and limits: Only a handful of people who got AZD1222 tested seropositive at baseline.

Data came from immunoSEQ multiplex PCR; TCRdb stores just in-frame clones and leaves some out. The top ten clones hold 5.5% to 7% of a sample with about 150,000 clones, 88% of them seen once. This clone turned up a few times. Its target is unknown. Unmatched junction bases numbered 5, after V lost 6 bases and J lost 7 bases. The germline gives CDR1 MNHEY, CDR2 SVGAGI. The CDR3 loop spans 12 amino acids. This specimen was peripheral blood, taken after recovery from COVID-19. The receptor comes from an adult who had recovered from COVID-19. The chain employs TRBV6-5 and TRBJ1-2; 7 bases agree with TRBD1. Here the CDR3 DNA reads TGTGCCAGCAGCATTACAGGGGCTGGCTACACCTTC. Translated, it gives CASSITGAGYTF.